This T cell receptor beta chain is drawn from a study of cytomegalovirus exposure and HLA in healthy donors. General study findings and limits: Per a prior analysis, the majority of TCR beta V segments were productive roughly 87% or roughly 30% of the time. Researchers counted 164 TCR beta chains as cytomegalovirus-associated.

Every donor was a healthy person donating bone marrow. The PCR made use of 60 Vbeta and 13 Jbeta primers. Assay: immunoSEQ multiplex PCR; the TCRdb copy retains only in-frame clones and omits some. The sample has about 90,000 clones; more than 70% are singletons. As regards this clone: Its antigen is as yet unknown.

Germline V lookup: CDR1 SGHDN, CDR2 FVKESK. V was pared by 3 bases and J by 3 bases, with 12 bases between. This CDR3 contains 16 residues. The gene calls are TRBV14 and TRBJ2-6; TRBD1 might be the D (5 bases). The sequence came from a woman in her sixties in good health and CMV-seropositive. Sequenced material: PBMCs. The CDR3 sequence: CASSHRVAFGANVLTF. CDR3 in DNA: TGTGCCAGCAGCCACAGGGTTGCTTTTGGGGCCAACGTCCTGACTTTC. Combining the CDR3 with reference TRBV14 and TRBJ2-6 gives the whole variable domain EAGVTQFPSHSVIEKGQTVTLRCDPISGHDNLYWYRRVMGKEIKFLLHFVKESKQDESGMPNNRFLAERTGGTYSTLKVQPAELEDSGVYFCASSHRVAFGANVLTFGAGSRLTVL.